The 13 T cell receptor beta chains in this list originate from one sample, sequenced in a study of blood T cell repertoires in COVID-19. Generated by immunoSEQ multiplex PCR, the TCRdb table keeps only in-frame clones and is missing some. The sample gives under 150,000 clones, roughly 80% of which show up once; 1.4% is in the top ten. Sequenced: peripheral blood. Source of these receptors: a man aged 55 to 69 with acute or convalescent COVID-19.

The chain links TRBV6-5 to TRBJ2-1, with 9 bases identical to TRBD1. The V gene end was trimmed by 6 bases and the J gene end by 2 bases; junction bases not matched to a gene: 5. CDR1 MNHEY and CDR2 SVGAGI come from the germline V gene. The CDR3 consists of 15 residues. CDR3 sequence (DNA): TGTGCCAGCAGAACAGGGACAGGGACCTACAATGAGCAGTTCTTC. Amino acids: CASRTGTGTYNEQFF.

The CDR3 region is CATSRDTGTGLKSSYNEQFF. CDR3 in DNA: TGTGCCACCAGCAGAGATACTGGTACAGGTCTAAAAAGCTCCTACAATGAGCAGTTCTTC. V usage is TRBV15 and J usage is TRBJ2-1; D may be TRBD1 (5 bases). V gave up 0 bases and J gave up 0 bases, with 21 bases separating them. The germline gives CDR1 LNHNV, CDR2 YYDKDF (reference sequence). This CDR3 is 20 amino acids long.

The V gene is TRBV6-4, the J gene TRBJ1-3; 11 bases are shared with TRBD1. Looked up from germline, CDR1 is MRHNA and CDR2 is SNTAGT. CDR3 length: 17 residues. Trimming at V came to 0 bases and at J to 2 bases, leaving 3 bases not matched to a gene. The CDR3 sequence is CASSDSGQGATGNTIYF. The CDR3, as DNA: TGTGCCAGCAGTGACTCTGGACAGGGGGCGACTGGAAACACCATATATTTT.

This chain links TRBV24-1 with TRBJ2-2; D is perhaps TRBD1 (5 bases). The ends were cut back, 0 bases at V and 4 bases at J, with 8 bases in the middle. CDR1 KGHDR and CDR2 SFDVKD come from the germline V gene. This CDR3 region has 15 residues. The CDR3 coding sequence is TGTGCCACCAGTGATTTGCAGGGCAGCACCGGGGAGCTGTTTTTT. Amino acids: CATSDLQGSTGELFF.

The chain uses TRBV30 and TRBJ1-2, with D possibly TRBD1 on 5 matching bases. The CDR3 length is 14 residues. Looked up from germline, CDR1 is GTSNPN and CDR2 is SVGIG (reference sequence). The V and J ends lost 4 bases and 2 bases respectively, with 14 bases between them. CDR3 DNA sequence: TGTGCCTGGAAGTCAGGGAAGGGAAACTATGGCTACACCTTC. Protein sequence: CAWKSGKGNYGYTF.

The CDR3 DNA sequence: TGCGCCAGCAGCTTGGAACCGGGACAGGGGAACTATGGCTACACCTTC. Its translation: CASSLEPGQGNYGYTF. This chain links TRBV5-1 with TRBJ1-2, with 10 bases identical to TRBD1. This CDR3 is built from 16 residues. V lost 0 bases and J lost 2; bases outside the gene matches: 4. CDR1 and CDR2 from the germline V gene are SGHRS and YFSETQ.

The V gene is TRBV2, the J gene TRBJ2-7; D call uncertain. V lost 2 bases and J lost 3, with 5 bases in between. This CDR3 spans 12 amino acids. Germline assignment: CDR1 SNHLY and CDR2 FYNNEI. The CDR3 region has the DNA TGTGCCAGCAGTGAAAACTACTACGAGCAGTACTTC. Amino acids: CASSENYYEQYF.

The rearrangement links TRBV6-5 to TRBJ1-6; no clear D. Germline lookup yields CDR1 MNHEY and CDR2 SVGAGI. Trimming shortened V by 0 bases and J by 12 bases, and 6 bases separated the two germline ends. CDR3 length equals 12 residues. The CDR3 is CASSYSPRPLHF. CDR3 nucleotide sequence: TGTGCCAGCAGTTACTCCCCCAGACCCCTCCACTTT.

The CDR3 region is CASSVGDRVDGYTF. The CDR3 DNA reads TGTGCCAGCAGCGTAGGAGACAGGGTGGATGGCTACACCTTC. The chain recombines TRBV9 with TRBJ1-2; TRBD1 agrees at 7 bases. Germline V gives CDR1 SGDLS, CDR2 YYNGEE. The junction had 5 bases not matched to a gene; V was cut back by 0 bases and J by 6 bases. The CDR3 covers 14 residues.

The CDR3 bases are TGCGCCAGCAGCTTAGAGGCCGGGACAGGGTCTGGCTACACCTTC. Its translation: CASSLEAGTGSGYTF. The chain has TRBV5-1 and TRBJ1-2, with 9 bases lining up with TRBD1. The length of the CDR3 is 15 residues. V lost 2 bases, J lost 7 bases, and 9 bases stayed unmatched. In germline, CDR1 is SGHRS, CDR2 YFSETQ.

V usage is TRBV5-1 and J usage is TRBJ2-6; unclear D gene. This CDR3 comprises 16 residues. Germline loops: CDR1 SGHRS, CDR2 YFSETQ. V lost 0 bases to trimming and J lost 0 bases, with 7 bases between them. Written as DNA, the CDR3 is TGCGCCAGCAGCTTGGCCCCGGGCTCTGGGGCCAACGTCCTGACTTTC. Amino acid sequence: CASSLAPGSGANVLTF.

This chain uses TRBV2 with TRBJ2-1, with D perhaps matching TRBD1 (5 bases). The CDR3 extends over 16 amino acids. Germline CDR1 is SNHLY and CDR2 is FYNNEI. Between the trimmed V and J ends, which lost 6 bases and 8 bases, there was a span of 23 bases. CDR3: CASSISTAPAWDEQFF. The DNA for the CDR3 is TGTGCCAGCAGCATTTCGACAGCCCCGGCTTGGGATGAGCAGTTCTTC.

The chain couples TRBV11-2 to TRBJ1-4; D is uncertain. V lost 3 bases, J lost 5 bases, and 10 bases lay in between. Germline values: CDR1 SGHAT, CDR2 FQNNGV. The CDR3 length is 14 residues. CDR3 DNA: TGTGCCAGCAGCTTTGTCCACACGAATGAAAAACTGTTTTTT. Protein: CASSFVHTNEKLFF.